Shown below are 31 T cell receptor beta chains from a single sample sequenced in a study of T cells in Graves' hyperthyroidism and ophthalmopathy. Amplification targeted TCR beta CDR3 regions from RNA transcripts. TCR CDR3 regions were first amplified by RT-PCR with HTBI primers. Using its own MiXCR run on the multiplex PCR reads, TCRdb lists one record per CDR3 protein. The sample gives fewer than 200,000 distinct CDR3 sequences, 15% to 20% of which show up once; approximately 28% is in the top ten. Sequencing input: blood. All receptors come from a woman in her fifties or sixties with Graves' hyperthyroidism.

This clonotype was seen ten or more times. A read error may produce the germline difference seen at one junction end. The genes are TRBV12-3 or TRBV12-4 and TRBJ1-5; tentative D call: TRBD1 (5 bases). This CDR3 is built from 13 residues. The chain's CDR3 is CACSLGVNQPQHF. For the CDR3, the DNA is TGTGCCTGCAGTTTAGGGGTCAATCAGCCCCAGCATTTT.

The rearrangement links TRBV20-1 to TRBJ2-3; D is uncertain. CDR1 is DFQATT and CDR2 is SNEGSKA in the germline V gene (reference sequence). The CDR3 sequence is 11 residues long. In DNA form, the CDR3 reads TGCAGCGGCTACTACACAGATACGCAGTATTTT. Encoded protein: CSGYYTDTQYF.

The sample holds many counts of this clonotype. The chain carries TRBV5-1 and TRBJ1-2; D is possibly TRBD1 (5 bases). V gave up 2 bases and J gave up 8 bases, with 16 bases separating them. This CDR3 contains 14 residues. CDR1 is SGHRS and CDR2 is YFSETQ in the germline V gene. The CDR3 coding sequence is TGCGCCAGCAGCTTTACGGGACTCGGTGCGGGCTACACCTTC. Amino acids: CASSFTGLGAGYTF.

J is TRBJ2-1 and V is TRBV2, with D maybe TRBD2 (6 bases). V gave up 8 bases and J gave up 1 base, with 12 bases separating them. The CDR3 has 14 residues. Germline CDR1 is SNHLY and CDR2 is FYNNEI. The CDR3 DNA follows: TGTGCCAGCCGACGGGAGAGGTCCTACAATGAGCAGTTCTTC. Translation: CASRRERSYNEQFF.

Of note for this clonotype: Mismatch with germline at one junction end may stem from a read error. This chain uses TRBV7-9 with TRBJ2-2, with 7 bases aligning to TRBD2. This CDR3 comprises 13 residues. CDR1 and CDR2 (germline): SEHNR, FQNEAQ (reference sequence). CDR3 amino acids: CASRSSGTGELVF. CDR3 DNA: TGTGCCAGCAGGTCGAGCGGGACCGGGGAGCTGGTTTTT.

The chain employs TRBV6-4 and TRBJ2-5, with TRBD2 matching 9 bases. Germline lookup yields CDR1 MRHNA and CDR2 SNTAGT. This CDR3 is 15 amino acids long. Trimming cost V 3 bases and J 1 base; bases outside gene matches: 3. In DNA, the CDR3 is TGTGCCAGCAGTGAGTCAGCGGGGGGCCAAGAGACCCAGTACTTC. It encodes CASSESAGGQETQYF.

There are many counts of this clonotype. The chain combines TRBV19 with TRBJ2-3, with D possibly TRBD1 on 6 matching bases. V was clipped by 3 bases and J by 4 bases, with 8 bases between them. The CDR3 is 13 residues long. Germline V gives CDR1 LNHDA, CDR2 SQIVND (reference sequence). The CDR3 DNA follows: TGTGCCAGTAGTATCCAGGGGTCAGATACGCAGTATTTT. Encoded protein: CASSIQGSDTQYF.

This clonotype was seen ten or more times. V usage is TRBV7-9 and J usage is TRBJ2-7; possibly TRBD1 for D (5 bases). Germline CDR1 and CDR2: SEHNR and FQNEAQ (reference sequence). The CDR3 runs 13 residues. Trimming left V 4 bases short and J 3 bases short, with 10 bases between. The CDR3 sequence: CASSWQGSYEQYF. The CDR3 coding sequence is TGTGCCAGCAGCTGGCAGGGAAGCTACGAGCAGTACTTC. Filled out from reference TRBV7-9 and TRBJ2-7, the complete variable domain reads DTGVSQNPRHKITKRGQNVTFRCDPISEHNRLYWYRQTLGQGPEFLTYFQNEAQLEKSRLLSDRFSAERPKGSFSTLEIQRTEQGDSAMYLCASSWQGSYEQYFGPGTRLTVT.

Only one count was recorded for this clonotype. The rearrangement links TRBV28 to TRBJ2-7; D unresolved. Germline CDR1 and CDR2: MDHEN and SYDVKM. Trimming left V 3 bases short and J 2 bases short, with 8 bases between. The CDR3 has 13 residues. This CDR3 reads CASSFRRTYEQYF. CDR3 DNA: TGTGCCAGCAGTTTTCGGAGAACCTACGAGCAGTACTTC.

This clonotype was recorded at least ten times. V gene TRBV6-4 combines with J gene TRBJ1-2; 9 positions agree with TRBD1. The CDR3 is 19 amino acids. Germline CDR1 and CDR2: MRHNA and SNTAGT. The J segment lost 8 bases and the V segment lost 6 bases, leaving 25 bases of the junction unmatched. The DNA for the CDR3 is TGTGCCAGCAGCGAGCGTGAGGTCGGGACAGGGTACGCAGTTGGAGGCTACACCTTC. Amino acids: CASSEREVGTGYAVGGYTF.

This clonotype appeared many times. The CDR3 region is CASSYSGQPFYEQYF. CDR3 coding DNA: TGTGCCAGCAGTTACTCAGGACAGCCGTTCTACGAGCAGTACTTC. V is TRBV6-5 and J is TRBJ2-7, with a tentative D call TRBD1 (6 bases). Per the germline V gene, CDR1 is MNHEY and CDR2 is SVGAGI. The ends were cut back, 0 bases at V and 3 bases at J, with 12 bases in the middle. There are 15 residues in the CDR3.

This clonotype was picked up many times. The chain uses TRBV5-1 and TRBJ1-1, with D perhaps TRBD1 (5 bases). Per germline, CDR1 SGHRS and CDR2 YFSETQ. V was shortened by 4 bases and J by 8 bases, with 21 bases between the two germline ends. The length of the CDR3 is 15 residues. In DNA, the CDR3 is TGCGCCAGCAGCCGAGGGTCTGGGACCCACTCGGAAGCTTTCTTT. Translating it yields CASSRGSGTHSEAFF.

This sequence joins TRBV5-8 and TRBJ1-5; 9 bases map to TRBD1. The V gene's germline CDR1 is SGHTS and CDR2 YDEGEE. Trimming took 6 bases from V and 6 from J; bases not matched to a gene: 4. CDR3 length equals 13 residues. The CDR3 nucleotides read TGTGCCAGCATAAAGGACAGGGGTCAGCCCCAGCATTTT. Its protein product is CASIKDRGQPQHF.

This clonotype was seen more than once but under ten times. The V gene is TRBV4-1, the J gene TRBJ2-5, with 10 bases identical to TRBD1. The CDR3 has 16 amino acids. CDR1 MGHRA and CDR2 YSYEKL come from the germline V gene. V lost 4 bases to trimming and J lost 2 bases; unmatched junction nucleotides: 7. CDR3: CASSPPWTGGQETQYF. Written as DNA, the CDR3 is TGCGCCAGCAGCCCGCCCTGGACAGGGGGTCAAGAGACCCAGTACTTC.

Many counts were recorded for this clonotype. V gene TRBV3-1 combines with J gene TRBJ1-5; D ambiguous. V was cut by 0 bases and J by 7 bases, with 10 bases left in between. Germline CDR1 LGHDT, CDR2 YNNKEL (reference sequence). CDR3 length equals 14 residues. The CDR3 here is CASSQDAGSQPQHF. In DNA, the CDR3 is TGTGCCAGCAGCCAAGACGCGGGCTCGCAGCCCCAGCATTTT.

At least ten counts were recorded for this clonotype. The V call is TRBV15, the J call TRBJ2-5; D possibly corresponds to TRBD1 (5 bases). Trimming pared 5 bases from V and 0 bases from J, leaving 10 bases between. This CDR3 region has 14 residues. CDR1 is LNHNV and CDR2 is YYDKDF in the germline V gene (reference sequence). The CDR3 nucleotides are TGTGCCACCAGCTCCAGGGCCAACCAAGAGACCCAGTACTTC. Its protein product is CATSSRANQETQYF.

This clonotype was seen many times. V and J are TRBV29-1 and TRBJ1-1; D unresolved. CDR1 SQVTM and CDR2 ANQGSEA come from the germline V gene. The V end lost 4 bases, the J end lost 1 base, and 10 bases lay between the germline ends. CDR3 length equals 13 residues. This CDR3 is CSVVRATNTEAFF. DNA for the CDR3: TGCAGCGTTGTTCGGGCGACGAACACTGAAGCTTTCTTT.

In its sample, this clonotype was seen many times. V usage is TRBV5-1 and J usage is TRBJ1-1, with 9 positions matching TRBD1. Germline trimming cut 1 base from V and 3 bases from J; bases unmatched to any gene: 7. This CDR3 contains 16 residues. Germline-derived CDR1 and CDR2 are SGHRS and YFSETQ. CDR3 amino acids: CASSLWTGEGYTEAFF. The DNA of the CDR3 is TGCGCCAGCAGCTTGTGGACAGGGGAAGGGTACACTGAAGCTTTCTTT.

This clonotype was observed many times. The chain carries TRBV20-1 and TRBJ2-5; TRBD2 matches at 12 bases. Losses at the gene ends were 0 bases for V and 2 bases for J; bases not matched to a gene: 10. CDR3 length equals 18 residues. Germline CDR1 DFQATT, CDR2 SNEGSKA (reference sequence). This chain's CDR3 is CSARDPLAGGRLQETQYF. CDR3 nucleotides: TGCAGTGCTAGAGATCCCCTAGCGGGGGGGCGGCTGCAAGAGACCCAGTACTTC.

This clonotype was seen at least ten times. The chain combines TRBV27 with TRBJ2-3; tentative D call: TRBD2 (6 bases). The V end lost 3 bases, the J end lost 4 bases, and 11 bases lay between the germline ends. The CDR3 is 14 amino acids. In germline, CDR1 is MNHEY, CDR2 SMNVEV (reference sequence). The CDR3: CASSFGGVADTQYF. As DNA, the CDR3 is TGTGCCAGCAGTTTCGGCGGGGTGGCAGATACGCAGTATTTT.

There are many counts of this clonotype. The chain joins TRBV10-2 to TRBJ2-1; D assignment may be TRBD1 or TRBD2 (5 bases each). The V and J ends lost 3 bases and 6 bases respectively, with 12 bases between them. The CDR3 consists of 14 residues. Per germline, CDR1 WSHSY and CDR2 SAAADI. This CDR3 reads CASSEGSGLNEQFF. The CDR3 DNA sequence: TGCGCCAGCAGTGAAGGCTCGGGGCTCAATGAGCAGTTCTTC.

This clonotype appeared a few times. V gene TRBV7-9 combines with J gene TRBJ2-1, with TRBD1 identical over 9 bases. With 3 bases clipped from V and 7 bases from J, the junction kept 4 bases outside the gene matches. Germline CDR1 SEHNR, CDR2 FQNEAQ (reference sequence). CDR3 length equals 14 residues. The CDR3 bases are TGTGCCAGCAGCTTGAAACAGGGGGCGAATGAGCAGTTCTTC. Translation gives CASSLKQGANEQFF.

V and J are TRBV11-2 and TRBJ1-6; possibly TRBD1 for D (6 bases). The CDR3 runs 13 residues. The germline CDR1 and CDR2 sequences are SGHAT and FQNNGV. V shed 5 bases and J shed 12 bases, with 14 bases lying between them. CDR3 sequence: CASSMGPTGPLHF. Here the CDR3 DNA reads TGTGCCAGCAGCATGGGACCGACAGGACCCCTCCACTTT.

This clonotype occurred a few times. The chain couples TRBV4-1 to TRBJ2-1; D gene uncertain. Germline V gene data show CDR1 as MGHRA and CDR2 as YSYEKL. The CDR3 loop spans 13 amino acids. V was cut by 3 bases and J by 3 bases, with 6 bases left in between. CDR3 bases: TGCGCCAGCAGCCATATCGTCTACAATGAGCAGTTCTTC. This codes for CASSHIVYNEQFF.

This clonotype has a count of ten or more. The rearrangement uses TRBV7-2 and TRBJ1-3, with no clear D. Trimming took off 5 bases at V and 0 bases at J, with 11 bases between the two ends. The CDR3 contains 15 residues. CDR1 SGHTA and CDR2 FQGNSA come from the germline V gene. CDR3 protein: CASSQWTGSGNTIYF. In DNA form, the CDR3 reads TGTGCCAGCAGCCAATGGACGGGCTCTGGAAACACCATATATTTT.

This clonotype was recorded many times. In DNA, the CDR3 is TGTGCCAGCTGGGACAGGGGCGTCTCCTACGAGCAGTACTTC. Residues: CASWDRGVSYEQYF. V is TRBV2 and J is TRBJ2-7; 10 bases are a match to TRBD1. Trimming took 8 bases from V and 0 from J; bases not matched to a gene: 4. The CDR3 is 14 amino acids. The germline gives CDR1 SNHLY, CDR2 FYNNEI.

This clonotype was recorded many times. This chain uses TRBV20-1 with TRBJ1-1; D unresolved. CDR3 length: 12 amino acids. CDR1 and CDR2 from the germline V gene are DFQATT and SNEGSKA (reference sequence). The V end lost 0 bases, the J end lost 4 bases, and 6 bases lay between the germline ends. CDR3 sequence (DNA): TGCAGTGCTAGAGATCCGTCCACTGAAGCTTTCTTT. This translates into CSARDPSTEAFF.

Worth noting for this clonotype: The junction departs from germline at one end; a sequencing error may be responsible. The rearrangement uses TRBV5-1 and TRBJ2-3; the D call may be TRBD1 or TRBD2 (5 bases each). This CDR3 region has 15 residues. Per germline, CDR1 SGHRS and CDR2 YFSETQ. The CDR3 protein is CASSLVTGTTDTQYF. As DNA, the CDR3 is TGTGCCAGCAGCTTGGTGACGGGGACCACAGATACGCAGTATTTT.

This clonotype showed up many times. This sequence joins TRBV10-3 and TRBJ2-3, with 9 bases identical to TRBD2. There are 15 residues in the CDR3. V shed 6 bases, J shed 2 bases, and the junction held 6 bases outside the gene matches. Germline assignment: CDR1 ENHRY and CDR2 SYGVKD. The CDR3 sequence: CAISSAGGHTDTQYF. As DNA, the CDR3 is TGTGCCATCAGCTCAGCGGGGGGCCACACAGATACGCAGTATTTT.

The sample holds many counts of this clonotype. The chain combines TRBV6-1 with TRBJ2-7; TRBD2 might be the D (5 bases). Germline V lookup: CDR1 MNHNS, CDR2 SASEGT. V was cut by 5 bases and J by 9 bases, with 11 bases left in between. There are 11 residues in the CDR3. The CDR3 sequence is CASSPSEGQYF. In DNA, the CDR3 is TGTGCCAGCAGTCCCTCCGAGGGGCAGTACTTC.

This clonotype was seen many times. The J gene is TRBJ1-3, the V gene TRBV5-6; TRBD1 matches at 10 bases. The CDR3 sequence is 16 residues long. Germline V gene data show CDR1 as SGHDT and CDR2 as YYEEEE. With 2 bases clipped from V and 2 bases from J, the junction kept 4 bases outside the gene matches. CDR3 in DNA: TGTGCCAGCAGCTTCCCGGGACAGGGGACTGGAAACACCATATATTTT. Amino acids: CASSFPGQGTGNTIYF.